This T cell receptor beta chain was documented in a study of vaccination and CD4 T cells after COVID-19. Specified treatment: roughly 11-day PBMC culture with coronavirus spike peptide pools or control peptides (ViraFEST assay). The study sequenced cultured CD4+ T cell DNA using the Oncomine TCR Beta short-read assay. Each CDR3 protein is one row after TCRdb ran MiXCR on the PCR reads. The sample includes approximately 21,000 distinct CDR3 sequences, approximately 59% of them seen just once. Study results and caveats: In convalescent patients, 304 of 307 vaccine-specific clones were mono-reactive for SARS-CoV-2 spike.

This clonotype was detected a few times. Its cognate antigen is unknown. This sequence originates from a human donor who received a COVID-19 vaccine. The sample here was CD4+ T cells from blood, cultured in vitro, taken after SARS-CoV-2 vaccination.

CDR3 in amino acids: CASSLDRGLSNQPQHF. In DNA, the CDR3 is TGTGCCAGCAGTTTGGACAGGGGGCTTAGCAATCAGCCCCAGCATTTT. This rearrangement joins TRBV6-7 to TRBJ1-5; 11 positions agree with TRBD1. TRBV6-7 is marked as an open reading frame, function uncertain. This CDR3 is built from 16 residues. Losses at the gene ends were 4 bases for V and 0 bases for J; bases not matched to a gene: 2.